Sequencing of this T cell receptor (beta chain) was carried out in a study of beta chain features in type 1 diabetes. Study in general: In all, 107,917,701 sorted cells from all samples were analyzed.

Broader study findings: Insertion counts at VDJ junctions were lower in type 1 diabetes patients, who also showed more deletions there. There was a moderate but significant shortening of TCRB CDR3s in all four CD4+ subsets of Type 1 diabetes patients. Sequencing of cDNA might inflate the share of cells that strongly express TCR.

The CDR3 spans 17 residues. Germline lookup yields CDR1 LNHNV and CDR2 YYDKDF (reference sequence). Trimming took off 0 bases at V and 1 base at J, with 13 bases between the two ends. Note on this clone: Its target is unknown.

The entirety of the isolated RNA underwent reverse transcription, so expressed TCRB transcripts were sequenced. Repertoires were generated with immunoSEQ multiplex PCR, while TCRdb's copy carries only in-frame clones and drops some. The table lists 400,000 or so clones, approximately 12% of them singletons. This TCR was sampled from a woman aged 18-29 years with type 1 diabetes. The chain links TRBV15 to TRBJ1-5; no definite D call. The sequenced sample consisted of naive CD4+ T cells from blood. The CDR3 region has the DNA TGTGCCACCAGCAGAGACGGGAACGGTATAAGCAATCAGCCCCAGCATTTT. This gives the protein CATSRDGNGISNQPQHF.